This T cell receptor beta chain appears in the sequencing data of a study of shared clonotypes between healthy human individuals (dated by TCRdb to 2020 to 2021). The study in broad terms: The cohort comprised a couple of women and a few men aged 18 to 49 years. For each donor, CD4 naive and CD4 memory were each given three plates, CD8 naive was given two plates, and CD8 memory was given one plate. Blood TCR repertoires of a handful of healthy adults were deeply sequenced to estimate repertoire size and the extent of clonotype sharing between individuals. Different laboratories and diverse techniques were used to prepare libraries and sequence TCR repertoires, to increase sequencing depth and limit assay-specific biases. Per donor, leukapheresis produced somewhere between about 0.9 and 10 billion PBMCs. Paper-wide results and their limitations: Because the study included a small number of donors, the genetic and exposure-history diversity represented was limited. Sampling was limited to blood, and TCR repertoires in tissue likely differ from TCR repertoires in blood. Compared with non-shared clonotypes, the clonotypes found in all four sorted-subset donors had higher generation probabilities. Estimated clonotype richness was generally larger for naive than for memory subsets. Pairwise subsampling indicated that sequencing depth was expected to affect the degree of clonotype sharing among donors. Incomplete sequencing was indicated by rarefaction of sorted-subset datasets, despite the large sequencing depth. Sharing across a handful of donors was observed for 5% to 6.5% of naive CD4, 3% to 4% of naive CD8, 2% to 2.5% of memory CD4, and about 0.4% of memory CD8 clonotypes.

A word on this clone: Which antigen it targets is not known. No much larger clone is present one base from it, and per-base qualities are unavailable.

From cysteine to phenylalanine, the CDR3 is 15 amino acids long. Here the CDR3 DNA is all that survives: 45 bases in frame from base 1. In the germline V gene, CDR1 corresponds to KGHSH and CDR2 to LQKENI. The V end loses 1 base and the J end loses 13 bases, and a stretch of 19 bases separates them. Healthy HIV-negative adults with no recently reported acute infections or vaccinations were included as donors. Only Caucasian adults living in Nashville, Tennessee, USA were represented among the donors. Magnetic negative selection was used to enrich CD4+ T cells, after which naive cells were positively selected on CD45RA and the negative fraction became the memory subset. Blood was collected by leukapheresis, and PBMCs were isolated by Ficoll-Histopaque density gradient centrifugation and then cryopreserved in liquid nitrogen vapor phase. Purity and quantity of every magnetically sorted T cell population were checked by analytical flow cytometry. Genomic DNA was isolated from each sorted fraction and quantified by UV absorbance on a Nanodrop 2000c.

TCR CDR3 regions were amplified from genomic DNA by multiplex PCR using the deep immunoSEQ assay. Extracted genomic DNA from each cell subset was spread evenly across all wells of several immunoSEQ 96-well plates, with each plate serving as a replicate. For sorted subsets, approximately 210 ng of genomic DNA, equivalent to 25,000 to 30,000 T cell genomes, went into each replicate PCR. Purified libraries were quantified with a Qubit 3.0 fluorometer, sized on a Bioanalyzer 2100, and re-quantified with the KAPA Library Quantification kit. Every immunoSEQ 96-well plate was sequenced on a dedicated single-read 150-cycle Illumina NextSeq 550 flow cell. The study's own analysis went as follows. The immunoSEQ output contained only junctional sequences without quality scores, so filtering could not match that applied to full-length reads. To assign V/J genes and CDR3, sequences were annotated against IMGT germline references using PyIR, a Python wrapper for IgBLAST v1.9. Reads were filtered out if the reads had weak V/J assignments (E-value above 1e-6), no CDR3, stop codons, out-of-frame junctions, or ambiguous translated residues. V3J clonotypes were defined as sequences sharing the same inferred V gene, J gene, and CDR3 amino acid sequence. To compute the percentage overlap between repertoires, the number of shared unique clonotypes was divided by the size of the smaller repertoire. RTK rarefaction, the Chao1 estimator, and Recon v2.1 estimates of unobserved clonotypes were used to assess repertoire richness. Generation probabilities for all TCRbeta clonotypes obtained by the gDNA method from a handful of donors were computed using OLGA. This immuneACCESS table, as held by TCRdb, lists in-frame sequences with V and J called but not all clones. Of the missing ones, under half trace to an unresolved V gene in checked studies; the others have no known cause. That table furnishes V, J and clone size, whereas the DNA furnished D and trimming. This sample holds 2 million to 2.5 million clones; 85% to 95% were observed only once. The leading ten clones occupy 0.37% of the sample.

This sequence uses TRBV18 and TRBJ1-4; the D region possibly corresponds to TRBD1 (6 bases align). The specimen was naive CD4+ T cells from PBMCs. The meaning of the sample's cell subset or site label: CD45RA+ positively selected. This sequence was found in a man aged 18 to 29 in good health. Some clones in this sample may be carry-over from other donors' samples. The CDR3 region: CASSPRAGASAGLFF. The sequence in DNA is TGTGCCAGCTCACCACGGGCAGGGGCCTCTGCGGGACTGTTTTTT.